The clone carrying this TCR beta chain came up many times. The antigen is not known. TCR beta CDR3 regions were amplified from RNA transcripts. TCR CDR3 regions were first amplified by RT-PCR with HTBI primers. One entry per CDR3 protein, called by TCRdb with MiXCR from the multiplex PCR reads. The sample shows some 490,000 distinct CDR3 sequences, about 16% of them seen only once. The data were obtained in a study of T cells in Graves' hyperthyroidism and ophthalmopathy. Across the whole study: Peripheral blood was obtained at initial diagnosis, preceding any treatment. Study-level points and caveats: Expanded thyroid clonotypes (above 0.001) were mostly also found in blood.

Together with thyroid ultrasound, orbital computed tomography, serum thyroxine and TRAb, clinical symptoms were used for diagnoses. Sequenced: blood. The TCR sequence derives from a woman aged 30 to 39 with Graves' ophthalmopathy.

For the CDR3, the DNA is TGCAGTGCCAGCGGACGCGGGGGGAGGGCAGATACGCAGTATTTT. Its protein is CSASGRGGRADTQYF. This chain uses TRBV20-1 with TRBJ2-3; 8 bases fit TRBD2. CDR1 is DFQATT, CDR2 SNEGSKA, per germline (reference sequence). V dropped 6 bases and J dropped 4; count of bases not matched to a gene: 12. CDR3 length: 15 amino acids.